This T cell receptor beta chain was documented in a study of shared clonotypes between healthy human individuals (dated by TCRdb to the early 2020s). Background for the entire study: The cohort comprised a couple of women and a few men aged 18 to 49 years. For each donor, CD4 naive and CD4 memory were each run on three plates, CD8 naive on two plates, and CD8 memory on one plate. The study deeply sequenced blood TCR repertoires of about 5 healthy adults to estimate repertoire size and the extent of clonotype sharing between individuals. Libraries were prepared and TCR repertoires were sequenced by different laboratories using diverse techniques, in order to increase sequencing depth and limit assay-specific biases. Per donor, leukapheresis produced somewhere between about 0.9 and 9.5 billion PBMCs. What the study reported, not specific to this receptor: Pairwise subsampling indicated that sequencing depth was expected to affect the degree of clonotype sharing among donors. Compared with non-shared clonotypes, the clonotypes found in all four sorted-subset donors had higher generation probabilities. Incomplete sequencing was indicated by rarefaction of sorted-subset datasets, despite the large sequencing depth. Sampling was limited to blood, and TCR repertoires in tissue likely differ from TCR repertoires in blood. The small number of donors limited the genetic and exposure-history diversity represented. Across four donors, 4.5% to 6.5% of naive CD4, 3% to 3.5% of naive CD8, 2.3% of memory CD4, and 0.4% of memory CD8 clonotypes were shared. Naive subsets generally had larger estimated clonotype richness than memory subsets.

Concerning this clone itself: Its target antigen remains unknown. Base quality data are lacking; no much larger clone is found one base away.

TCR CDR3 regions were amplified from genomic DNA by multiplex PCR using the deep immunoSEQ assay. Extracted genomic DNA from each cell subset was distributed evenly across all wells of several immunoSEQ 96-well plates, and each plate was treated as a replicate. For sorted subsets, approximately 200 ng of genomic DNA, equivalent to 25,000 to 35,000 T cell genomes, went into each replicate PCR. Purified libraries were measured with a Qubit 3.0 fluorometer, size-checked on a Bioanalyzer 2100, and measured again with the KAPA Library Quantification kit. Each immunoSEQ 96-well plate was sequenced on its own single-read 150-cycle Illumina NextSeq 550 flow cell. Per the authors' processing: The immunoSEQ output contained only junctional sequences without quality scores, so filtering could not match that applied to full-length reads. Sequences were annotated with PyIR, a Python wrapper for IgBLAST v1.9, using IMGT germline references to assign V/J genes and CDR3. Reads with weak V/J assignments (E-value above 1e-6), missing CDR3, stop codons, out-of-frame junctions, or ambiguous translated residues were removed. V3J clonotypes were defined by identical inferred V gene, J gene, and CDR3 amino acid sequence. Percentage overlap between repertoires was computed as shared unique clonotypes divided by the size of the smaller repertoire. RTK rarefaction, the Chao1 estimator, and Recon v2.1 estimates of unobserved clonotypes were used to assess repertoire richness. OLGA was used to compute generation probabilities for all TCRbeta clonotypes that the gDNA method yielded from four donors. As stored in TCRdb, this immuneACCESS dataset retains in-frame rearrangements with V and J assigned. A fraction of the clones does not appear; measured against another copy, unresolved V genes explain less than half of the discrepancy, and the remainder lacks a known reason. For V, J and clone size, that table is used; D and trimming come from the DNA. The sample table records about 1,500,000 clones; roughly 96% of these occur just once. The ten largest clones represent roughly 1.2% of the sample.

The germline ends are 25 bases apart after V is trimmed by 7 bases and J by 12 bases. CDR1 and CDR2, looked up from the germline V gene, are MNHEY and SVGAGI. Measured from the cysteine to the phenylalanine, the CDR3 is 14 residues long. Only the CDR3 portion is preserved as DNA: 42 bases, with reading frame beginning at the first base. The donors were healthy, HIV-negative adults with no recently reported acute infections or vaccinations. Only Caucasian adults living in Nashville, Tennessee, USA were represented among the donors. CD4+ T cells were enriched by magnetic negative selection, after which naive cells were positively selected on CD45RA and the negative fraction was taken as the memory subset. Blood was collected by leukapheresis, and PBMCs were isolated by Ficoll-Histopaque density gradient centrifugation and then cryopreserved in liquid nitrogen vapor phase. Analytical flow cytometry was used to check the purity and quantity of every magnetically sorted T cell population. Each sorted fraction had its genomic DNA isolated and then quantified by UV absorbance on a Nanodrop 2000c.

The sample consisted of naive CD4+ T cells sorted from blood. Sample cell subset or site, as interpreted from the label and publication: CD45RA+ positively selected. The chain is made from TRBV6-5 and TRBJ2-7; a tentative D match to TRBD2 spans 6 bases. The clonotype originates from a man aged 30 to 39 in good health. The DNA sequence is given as TGTGCCAGCACTCCCTCGCGGGGACTGAGTGCGTCGTACTTC. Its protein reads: CASTPSRGLSASYF.